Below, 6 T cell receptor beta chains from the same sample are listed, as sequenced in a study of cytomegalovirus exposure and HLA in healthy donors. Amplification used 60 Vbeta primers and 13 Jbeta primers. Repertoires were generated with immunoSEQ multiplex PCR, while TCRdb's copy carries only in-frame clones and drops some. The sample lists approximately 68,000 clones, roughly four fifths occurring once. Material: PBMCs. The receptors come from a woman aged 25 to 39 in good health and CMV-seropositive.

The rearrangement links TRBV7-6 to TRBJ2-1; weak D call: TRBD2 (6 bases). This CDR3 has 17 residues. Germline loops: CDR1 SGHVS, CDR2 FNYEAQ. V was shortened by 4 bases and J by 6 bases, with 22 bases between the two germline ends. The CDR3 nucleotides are TGTGCCAGCAGCTCGACCTCCACTAGCACTCTAGTCAATGAGCAGTTCTTC. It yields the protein CASSSTSTSTLVNEQFF. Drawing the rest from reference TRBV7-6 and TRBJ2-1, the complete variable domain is GAGVSQSPRYKVTKRGQDVALRCDPISGHVSLYWYRQALGQGPEFLTYFNYEAQQDKSGLPNDRFSAERPEGSISTLTIQRTEQRDSAMYRCASSSTSTSTLVNEQFFGPGTRLTVL.

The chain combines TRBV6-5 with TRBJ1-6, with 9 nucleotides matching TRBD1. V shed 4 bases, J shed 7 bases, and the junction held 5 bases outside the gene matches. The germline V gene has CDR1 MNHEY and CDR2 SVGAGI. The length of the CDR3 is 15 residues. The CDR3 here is CASSSGTGINSPLHF. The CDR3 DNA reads TGTGCCAGCAGTTCCGGGACAGGGATAAATTCACCCCTCCACTTT.

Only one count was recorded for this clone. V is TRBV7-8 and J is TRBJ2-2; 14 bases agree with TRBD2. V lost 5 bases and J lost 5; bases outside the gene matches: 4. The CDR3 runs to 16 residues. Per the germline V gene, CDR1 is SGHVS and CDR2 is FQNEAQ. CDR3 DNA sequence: TGTGCCAGCAGCCCGCGACTAGCGGGAGGGACCGGGGAGCTGTTTTTT. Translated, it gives CASSPRLAGGTGELFF.

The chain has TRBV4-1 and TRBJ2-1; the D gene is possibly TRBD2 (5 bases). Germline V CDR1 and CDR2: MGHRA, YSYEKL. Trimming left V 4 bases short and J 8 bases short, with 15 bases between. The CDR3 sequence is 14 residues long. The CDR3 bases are TGCGCCAGCAGCCCGGTGGTGGGAGAGGATGAGCAGTTCTTC. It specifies CASSPVVGEDEQFF.

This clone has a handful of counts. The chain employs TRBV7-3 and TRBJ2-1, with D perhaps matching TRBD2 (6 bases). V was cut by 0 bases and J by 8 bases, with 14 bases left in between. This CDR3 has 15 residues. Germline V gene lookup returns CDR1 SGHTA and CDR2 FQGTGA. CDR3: CASSLTSGPNYEQFF. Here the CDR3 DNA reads TGTGCCAGCAGCTTAACTAGCGGACCCAATTATGAGCAGTTCTTC.

CDR3 amino acids: CASSPETSWSYNEQFF. Here the CDR3 DNA reads TGTGCCAGCAGCCCCGAGACTAGTTGGTCCTACAATGAGCAGTTCTTC. The chain has TRBV7-8 and TRBJ2-1; weak D call: TRBD2 (6 bases). Trimming shortened V by 5 bases and J by 1 base, and 15 bases separated the two germline ends. The CDR3 runs to 16 residues. The germline CDR1 and CDR2 sequences are SGHVS and FQNEAQ. Full variable domain (rest looked up from reference TRBV7-8 and TRBJ2-1): GAGVSQSPRYKVAKRGQDVALRCDPISGHVSLFWYQQALGQGPEFLTYFQNEAQLDKSGLPSDRFFAERPEGSVSTLKIQRTQQEDSAVYLCASSPETSWSYNEQFFGPGTRLTVL.